One and the same sample provided the 24 T cell receptor beta chains below, sequenced in a study of radiation and T cells in renal cell carcinoma. Measured with immunoSEQ multiplex PCR; TCRdb has only the in-frame clones, and not every one. Altogether 150,000 or so clones are present, 88% being singletons, with the ten largest covering about 11%. Indicated time point: blood 4 weeks post-SBRT, at nephrectomy. The treatment here: 15 Gy SBRT to primary tumor, nephrectomy 4 weeks later. The sequences come from blood, collected from a patient whose treatment included radiotherapy and nephrectomy. Receptors originate from a woman between 50 and 59 years old with renal cell carcinoma.

The V and J genes are TRBV6-4 and TRBJ2-6; the D is unclear. Trimming took off 0 bases at V and 3 bases at J, with 6 bases between the two ends. This CDR3 region has 15 residues. The germline V gene has CDR1 MRHNA and CDR2 SNTAGT. The CDR3 DNA reads TGTGCCAGCAGTGACTCAGGGTATGGGGCCAACGTCCTGACTTTC. Its protein is CASSDSGYGANVLTF.

The chain carries TRBV5-1 and TRBJ2-2; 13 bases line up with TRBD2. After removal of 4 bases from V and 11 bases from J, the junction contained 8 bases not matched to a gene. The CDR3 totals 15 residues. In germline, CDR1 is SGHRS, CDR2 YFSETQ. As DNA, the CDR3 is TGCGCCAGCAGCCTAACTAGCGGGGGGGCGCGAGAGCTGTTTTTT. Its protein product is CASSLTSGGARELFF.

This chain joins TRBV6-6 and TRBJ1-2, with TRBD1 identical over 7 bases. The CDR3 runs to 11 residues. J lost 8 bases, V lost 6 bases, and 3 bases had no gene match. CDR1 and CDR2 (germline): MNHNY, SVGAGI (reference sequence). The chain's CDR3 is CASSDREGYTF. DNA for the CDR3: TGTGCCAGCAGCGACAGGGAAGGCTACACCTTC.

This chain links TRBV21-1 with TRBJ2-7; the table's D gene call, TRBD2, was not cross checked with the DNA. TRBV21-1 is deemed a pseudogene. The CDR3 is 15 amino acids. The CDR3 DNA reads TGTGCCAGCCAACGGTGTGTGCGATCCTCCTACGAGCAGTACTTC. As protein: CASQRCVRSSYEQYF.

CDR3 sequence reads: CASRIPGLLLGNTIYF. DNA for the CDR3: TGTGCCAGCCGAATTCCAGGGCTTTTGCTCGGAAACACCATATATTTT. The chain couples TRBV7-2 to TRBJ1-3, with D perhaps matching TRBD1 (5 bases). Per the germline V gene, CDR1 is SGHTA and CDR2 is FQGNSA. Trimming removed 8 bases from V and 4 bases from J, with 21 bases in between. The CDR3 contains 16 residues.

J is TRBJ1-2 and V is TRBV2; no clear D. The CDR3 covers 14 residues. Germline V gives CDR1 SNHLY, CDR2 FYNNEI. V was shortened by 5 bases and J by 4 bases, with 14 bases between the two germline ends. CDR3 in DNA: TGTGCCAGCAGTCCATCCGGGATCGGCTATGGCTACACCTTC. Amino acid sequence: CASSPSGIGYGYTF.

The chain recombines TRBV5-6 with TRBJ2-1; 11 bases line up with TRBD2. V shed 4 bases and J 7 bases; nucleotides not matched to a gene: 10. The CDR3 has 16 amino acids. CDR1 is SGHDT and CDR2 is YYEEEE in the germline V gene. CDR3 region: CASSALLAGEGNEQFF. DNA for the CDR3: TGTGCCAGCAGCGCGTTACTAGCGGGGGAGGGTAATGAGCAGTTCTTC.

The V call is TRBV18, the J call TRBJ1-1, with TRBD1 identical over 11 bases. The junction had 6 bases not matched to a gene; V was cut back by 1 base and J by 5 bases. The CDR3 covers 16 residues. Germline V gives CDR1 KGHSH, CDR2 LQKENI. The CDR3 region has the DNA TGTGCCAGCTCACCACGAGGACAGGGGGCTGGGACTGAAGCTTTCTTT. The encoded protein is CASSPRGQGAGTEAFF. Based on the CDR3 plus reference TRBV18 and TRBJ1-1, the full variable domain is NAGVMQNPRHLVRRRGQEARLRCSPMKGHSHVYWYRQLPEEGLKFMVYLQKENIIDESGMPKERFSAEFPKEGPSILRIQQVVRGDSAAYFCASSPRGQGAGTEAFFGQGTRLTVV.

The genes are TRBV7-9 and TRBJ1-1, with a possible D match to TRBD1 (5 bases). Trimming took off 5 bases at V and 0 bases at J, with 10 bases between the two ends. The CDR3 spans 14 residues. Germline V gene lookup returns CDR1 SEHNR and CDR2 FQNEAQ (reference sequence). CDR3 nucleotide sequence: TGTGCCAGCAGCACGAAGACAGTGAACACTGAAGCTTTCTTT. Translation: CASSTKTVNTEAFF.

The chain couples TRBV29-1 to TRBJ2-5; 7 bases agree with TRBD1. The DNA end favors TRBJ2-7, so the J call may be wrong. CDR3 length: 13 residues. Germline CDR1 reads SQVTM; CDR2 reads ANQGSEA. In DNA, the CDR3 is TGCAGCGTCTCGAGGACAGGCTCCTACGAGCAGTACTTC. It specifies CSVSRTGSYEQYF.

The chain employs TRBV6-6 and TRBJ2-3, with TRBD2 matching 8 bases. This CDR3 is 16 amino acids long. V gave up 6 bases and J gave up 4 bases; unmatched junction bases: 12. Germline V gives CDR1 MNHNY, CDR2 SVGAGI (reference sequence). CDR3 sequence reads: CASSDIGTSGADTQYF. In DNA form, the CDR3 reads TGTGCCAGCAGCGATATCGGGACTAGTGGGGCAGATACGCAGTATTTT.

The chain recombines TRBV29-1 with TRBJ1-1; D ambiguous. The CDR3 spans 12 residues. V lost 6 bases and J lost 6, with 14 bases in between. CDR1 and CDR2 from the germline V gene are SQVTM and ANQGSEA. For the CDR3, the DNA is TGCAGCGTGGGTGGCTCGCGGGCTGAAGCTTTCTTT. It encodes CSVGGSRAEAFF.

V usage is TRBV18 and J usage is TRBJ2-3; the match to TRBD2 covers 10 bases. V was clipped by 2 bases and J by 1 base; unmatched bases: 3. Germline CDR1 KGHSH, CDR2 LQKENI. The CDR3 runs to 16 residues. CDR3 coding DNA: TGTGCCAGCTCACCAACCGGGACTAGCGGCACAGATACGCAGTATTTT. It encodes CASSPTGTSGTDTQYF.

For the CDR3, the DNA is TGTGCCAGCAGCACTCGACAGGAGAGCACCGGGGAGCTGTTTTTT. Protein product: CASSTRQESTGELFF. The gene calls are TRBV5-4 and TRBJ2-2, with D possibly TRBD1 on 6 matching bases. Trimming took 4 bases from V and 4 from J, leaving 14 bases between them. Germline-derived CDR1 and CDR2 are SGHNT and YYREEE (reference sequence). This CDR3 region has 15 residues. The full variable domain, with the rest looked up from reference TRBV5-4 and TRBJ2-2, is ETGVTQSPTHLIKTRGQQVTLRCSSQSGHNTVSWYQQALGQGPQFIFQYYREEENGRGNFPPRFSGLQFPNYSSELNVNALELDDSALYLCASSTRQESTGELFFGEGSRLTVL.

This chain joins TRBV18 and TRBJ2-3, with 7 nucleotides matching TRBD1. This CDR3 spans 17 amino acids. V was pared by 0 bases and J by 3 bases, with 9 bases of the junction left unmatched. CDR1 and CDR2 (germline): KGHSH, LQKENI. Written as DNA, the CDR3 is TGTGCCAGCTCACCACCGAAGGGACAGACGGCTACAGATACGCAGTATTTT. This translates into CASSPPKGQTATDTQYF.

The V gene is TRBV7-3, the J gene TRBJ1-6; D perhaps matches TRBD1 (6 bases). This CDR3 is built from 18 residues. Germline CDR1 is SGHTA and CDR2 is FQGTGA. Trimming took 5 bases from V and 5 from J, leaving 22 bases between them. The CDR3 DNA sequence: TGTGCCAGCAGCCCCCAATACTCCCGGGACAAGCATAATTCACCCCTCCACTTT. It codes for CASSPQYSRDKHNSPLHF.

This clone was detected only once. This chain connects TRBV19 to TRBJ2-7; 7 nucleotides align to TRBD2. The CDR3 consists of 14 residues. The V segment lost 4 bases and the J segment 2 bases; nucleotides outside the gene matches: 5. Per the germline V gene, CDR1 is LNHDA and CDR2 is SQIVND (reference sequence). The CDR3 DNA sequence: TGTGCCAGTAGTACCGGGGGGACGGCCTACGAGCAGTACTTC. It codes for CASSTGGTAYEQYF.

The genes are TRBV5-1 and TRBJ1-5; possible D gene TRBD1, 5 bases. Germline-derived CDR1 and CDR2 are SGHRS and YFSETQ. The CDR3 is 14 residues long. Trimming cost V 0 bases and J 6 bases, with 10 bases left between them. This CDR3 reads CASSLVQGSQPQHF. As DNA, the CDR3 is TGCGCCAGCAGCTTGGTTCAGGGCAGTCAGCCCCAGCATTTT.

The CDR3 sequence: CSVAIGGTEAFF. Written as DNA, the CDR3 is TGCAGCGTTGCCATCGGAGGCACTGAAGCTTTCTTT. The V and J genes are TRBV29-1 and TRBJ1-1, with D unresolved. V lost 4 bases to trimming and J lost 4 bases, with 10 bases between them. CDR3 length equals 12 residues. Germline CDR1 reads SQVTM; CDR2 reads ANQGSEA. Combining the CDR3 with reference TRBV29-1 and TRBJ1-1 gives the whole variable domain SAVISQKPSRDICQRGTSLTIQCQVDSQVTMMFWYRQQPGQSLTLIATANQGSEATYESGFVIDKFPISRPNLTFSTLTVSNMSPEDSSIYLCSVAIGGTEAFFGQGTRLTVV.

The V and J genes are TRBV27 and TRBJ2-1; TRBD1 agrees at 8 bases. CDR3 size: 15 residues. V lost 6 bases to trimming and J lost 5 bases; unmatched junction nucleotides: 9. The V gene's germline CDR1 is MNHEY and CDR2 SMNVEV (reference sequence). In nucleotides, the CDR3 is TGTGCCAGCAGCCCAGGACAGGGCTGGGACAATGAGCAGTTCTTC. Its translation is CASSPGQGWDNEQFF.

This chain joins TRBV10-3 and TRBJ2-7, with D possibly TRBD1 on 5 matching bases. Germline V gene sequence: CDR1 ENHRY, CDR2 SYGVKD. V was shortened by 6 bases and J by 6 bases, with 12 bases between the two germline ends. The length of the CDR3 is 12 residues. CDR3 amino acids: CAISPRESEQYF. The CDR3 DNA follows: TGTGCCATCAGCCCCAGGGAAAGCGAGCAGTACTTC.

V is TRBV5-1 and J is TRBJ1-6; no reliable D call. The CDR3 consists of 18 residues. Trimming removed 0 bases at V and 0 bases at J, with 13 bases between. Germline V gives CDR1 SGHRS, CDR2 YFSETQ. The DNA for the CDR3 is TGCGCCAGCAGCTTGGAAGAGCAACTGAGCTCCTATAATTCACCCCTCCACTTT. Residues: CASSLEEQLSSYNSPLHF.

CDR3 in DNA: TGCGCCAGCAGCCAAGATCGTCGGGGGGGGCTAGTCCATGAGCAGTTCTTC. As protein: CASSQDRRGGLVHEQFF. The rearrangement joins TRBV4-3 to TRBJ2-1, with 8 nucleotides matching TRBD2. This CDR3 is 17 amino acids long. Germline V gene lookup returns CDR1 LGHNA and CDR2 YSLEER. After removal of 0 bases from V and 8 bases from J, the junction contained 12 bases not matched to a gene.

This clone showed up just a few times. This rearrangement joins TRBV7-2 to TRBJ1-5; D is undetermined. V shed 3 bases and J shed 5 bases, with 8 bases lying between them. The germline CDR1 and CDR2 sequences are SGHTA and FQGNSA. The CDR3 sequence is 13 residues long. For the CDR3, the DNA is TGTGCCAGCAGCTTTGGCGGGGATCAGCCCCAGCATTTT. Its protein product is CASSFGGDQPQHF. Combining the CDR3 with reference TRBV7-2 and TRBJ1-5 gives the whole variable domain GAGVSQSPSNKVTEKGKDVELRCDPISGHTALYWYRQSLGQGLEFLIYFQGNSAPDKSGLPSDRFSAERTGGSVSTLTIQRTQQEDSAVYLCASSFGGDQPQHFGDGTRLSIL.